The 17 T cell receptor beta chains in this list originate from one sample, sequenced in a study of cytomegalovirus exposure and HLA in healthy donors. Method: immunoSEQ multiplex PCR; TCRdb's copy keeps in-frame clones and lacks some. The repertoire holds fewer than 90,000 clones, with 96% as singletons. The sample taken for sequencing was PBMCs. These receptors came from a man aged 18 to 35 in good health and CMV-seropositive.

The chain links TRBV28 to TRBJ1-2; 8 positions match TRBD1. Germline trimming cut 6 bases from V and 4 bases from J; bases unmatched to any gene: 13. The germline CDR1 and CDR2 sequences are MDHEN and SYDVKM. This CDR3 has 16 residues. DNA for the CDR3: TGTGCCAGCAGCACCACGAGGACAGGGAGGTTCTATGGCTACACCTTC. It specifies CASSTTRTGRFYGYTF.

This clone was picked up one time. The CDR3 DNA reads TGTGCCAGCAGCTTTGGCCCGGGACAGTCGAACACTGAAGCTTTCTTT. Protein: CASSFGPGQSNTEAFF. The V gene is TRBV5-8, the J gene TRBJ1-1; 7 nucleotides match TRBD1. Losses at the gene ends were 2 bases for V and 1 base for J; bases not matched to a gene: 8. From germline, CDR1 is SGHTS and CDR2 YDEGEE. The CDR3 contains 16 residues.

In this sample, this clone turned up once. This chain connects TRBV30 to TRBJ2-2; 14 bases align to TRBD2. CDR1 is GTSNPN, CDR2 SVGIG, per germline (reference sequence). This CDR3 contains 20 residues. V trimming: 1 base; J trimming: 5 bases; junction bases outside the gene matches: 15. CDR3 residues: CAWSAPGLAGVLSKTGELFF. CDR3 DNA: TGTGCCTGGAGTGCGCCGGGACTAGCGGGAGTTCTTTCCAAAACCGGGGAGCTGTTTTTT.

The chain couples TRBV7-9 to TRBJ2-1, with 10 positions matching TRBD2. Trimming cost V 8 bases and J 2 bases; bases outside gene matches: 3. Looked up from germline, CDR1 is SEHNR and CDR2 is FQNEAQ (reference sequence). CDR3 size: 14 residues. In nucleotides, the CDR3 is TGTGCCAGCGGGACTAGCGCAACCTACAATGAGCAGTTCTTC. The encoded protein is CASGTSATYNEQFF. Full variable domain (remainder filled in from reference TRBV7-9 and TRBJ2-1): DTGVSQNPRHKITKRGQNVTFRCDPISEHNRLYWYRQTLGQGPEFLTYFQNEAQLEKSRLLSDRFSAERPKGSFSTLEIQRTEQGDSAMYLCASGTSATYNEQFFGPGTRLTVL.

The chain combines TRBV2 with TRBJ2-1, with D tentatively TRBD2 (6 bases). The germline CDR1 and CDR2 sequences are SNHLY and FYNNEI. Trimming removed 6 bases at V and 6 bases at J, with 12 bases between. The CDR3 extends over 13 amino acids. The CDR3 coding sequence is TGTGCCAGCAGAGTGGGGGGAGCCAATGAGCAGTTCTTC. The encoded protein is CASRVGGANEQFF.

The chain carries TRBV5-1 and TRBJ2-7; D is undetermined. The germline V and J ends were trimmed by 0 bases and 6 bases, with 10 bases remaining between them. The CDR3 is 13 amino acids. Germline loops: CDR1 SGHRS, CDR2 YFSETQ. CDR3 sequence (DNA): TGCGCCAGCAGCTTGGCTGGGCTCTCCGAGCAGTACTTC. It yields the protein CASSLAGLSEQYF.

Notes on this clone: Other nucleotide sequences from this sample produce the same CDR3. The CDR3 DNA is TGCAGCGTTGTAAGCGGGAGGGGAGGTACGCAGTATTTT. This codes for CSVVSGRGGTQYF. The genes are TRBV29-1 and TRBJ2-3, with 10 nucleotides matching TRBD2. CDR1 is SQVTM and CDR2 is ANQGSEA in the germline V gene. The length of the CDR3 is 13 residues. V lost 4 bases and J lost 8; bases outside the gene matches: 6.

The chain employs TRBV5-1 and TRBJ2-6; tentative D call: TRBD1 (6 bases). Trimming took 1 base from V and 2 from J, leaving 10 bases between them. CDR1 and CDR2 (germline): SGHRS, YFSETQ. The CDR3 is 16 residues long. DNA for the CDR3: TGCGCCAGCAGCTTGACAGGGTTAGCTGGGGCCAACGTCCTGACTTTC. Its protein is CASSLTGLAGANVLTF.

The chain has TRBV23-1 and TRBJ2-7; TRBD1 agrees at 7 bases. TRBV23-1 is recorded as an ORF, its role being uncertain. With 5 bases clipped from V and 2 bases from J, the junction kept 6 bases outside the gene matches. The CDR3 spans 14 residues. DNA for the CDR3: TGCGCCAGCAGTGACAGGACAGGAACCTACGAGCAGTACTTC. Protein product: CASSDRTGTYEQYF.

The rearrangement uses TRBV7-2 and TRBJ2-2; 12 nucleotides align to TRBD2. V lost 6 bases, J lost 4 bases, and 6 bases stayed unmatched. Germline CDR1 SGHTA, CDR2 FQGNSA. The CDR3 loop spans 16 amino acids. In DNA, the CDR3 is TGTGCCAGCAGGCCTCTAGCGGGGGGGGTCACCGGGGAGCTGTTTTTT. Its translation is CASRPLAGGVTGELFF.

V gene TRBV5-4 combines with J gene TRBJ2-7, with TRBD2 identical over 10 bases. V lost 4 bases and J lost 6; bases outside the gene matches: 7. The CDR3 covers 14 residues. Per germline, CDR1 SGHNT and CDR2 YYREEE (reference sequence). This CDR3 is CASSLAGVSGEQYF. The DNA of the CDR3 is TGTGCCAGCAGCCTAGCGGGAGTTTCTGGCGAGCAGTACTTC.

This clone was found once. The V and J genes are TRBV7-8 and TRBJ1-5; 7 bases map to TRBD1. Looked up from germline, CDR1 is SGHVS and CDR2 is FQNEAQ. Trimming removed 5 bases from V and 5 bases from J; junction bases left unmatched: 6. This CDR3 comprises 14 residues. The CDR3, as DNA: TGTGCCAGCAGCGGACGGGGACAGTATCAGCCCCAGCATTTT. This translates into CASSGRGQYQPQHF.

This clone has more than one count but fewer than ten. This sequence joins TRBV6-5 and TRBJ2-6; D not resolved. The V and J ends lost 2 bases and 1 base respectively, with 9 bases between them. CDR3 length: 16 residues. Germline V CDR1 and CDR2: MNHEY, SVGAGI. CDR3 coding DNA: TGTGCCAGCAGTTACAACCGCGGTTCTGGGGCCAACGTCCTGACTTTC. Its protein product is CASSYNRGSGANVLTF.

Here the CDR3 reads CASSLGTSTDTQYF. The CDR3 nucleotides are TGTGCCAGCAGCTTGGGGACTAGCACAGATACGCAGTATTTT. The genes are TRBV5-4 and TRBJ2-3; maybe TRBD2 (5 bases). Germline CDR1 is SGHNT and CDR2 is YYREEE (reference sequence). Trimming removed 0 bases at V and 0 bases at J, with 5 bases between. CDR3 size: 14 residues.

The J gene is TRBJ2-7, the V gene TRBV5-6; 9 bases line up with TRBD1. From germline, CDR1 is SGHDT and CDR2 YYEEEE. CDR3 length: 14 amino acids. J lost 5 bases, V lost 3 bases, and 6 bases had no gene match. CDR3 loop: CASSSGQGYDEQYF. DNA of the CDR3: TGTGCCAGCAGCTCCGGACAGGGGTACGACGAGCAGTACTTC.

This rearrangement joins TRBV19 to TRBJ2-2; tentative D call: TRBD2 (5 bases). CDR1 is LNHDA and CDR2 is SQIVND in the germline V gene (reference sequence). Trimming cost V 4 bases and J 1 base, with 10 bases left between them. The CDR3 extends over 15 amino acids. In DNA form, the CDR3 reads TGTGCCAGTAGTAGGCCCGGGGTGAACACCGGGGAGCTGTTTTTT. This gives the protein CASSRPGVNTGELFF.

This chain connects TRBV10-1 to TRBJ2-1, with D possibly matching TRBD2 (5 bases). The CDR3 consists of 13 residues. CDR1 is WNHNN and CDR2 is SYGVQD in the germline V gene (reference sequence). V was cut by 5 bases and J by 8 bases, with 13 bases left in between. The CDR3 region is CASSRLRGYEQFF. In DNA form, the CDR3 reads TGCGCCAGCAGTCGCCTTCGGGGTTATGAGCAGTTCTTC.